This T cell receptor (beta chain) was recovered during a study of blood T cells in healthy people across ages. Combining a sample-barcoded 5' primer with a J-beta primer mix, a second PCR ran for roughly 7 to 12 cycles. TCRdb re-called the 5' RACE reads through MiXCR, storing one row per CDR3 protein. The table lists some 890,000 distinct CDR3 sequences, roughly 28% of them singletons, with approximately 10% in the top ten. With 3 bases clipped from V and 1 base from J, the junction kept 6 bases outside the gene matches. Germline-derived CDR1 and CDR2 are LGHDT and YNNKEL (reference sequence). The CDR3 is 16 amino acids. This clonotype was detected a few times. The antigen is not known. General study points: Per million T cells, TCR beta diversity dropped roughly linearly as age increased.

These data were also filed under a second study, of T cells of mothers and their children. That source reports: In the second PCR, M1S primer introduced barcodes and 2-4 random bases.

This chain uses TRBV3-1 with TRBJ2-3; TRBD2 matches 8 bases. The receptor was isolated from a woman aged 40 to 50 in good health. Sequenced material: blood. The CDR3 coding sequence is TGTGCCAGCAGCCAGAGAGCGGGGGCCCGCACAGATACGCAGTATTTT. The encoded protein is CASSQRAGARTDTQYF.